This record looks at one T cell receptor (beta chain) sequence and its context. CDR1 is ENHRY, CDR2 SYGVKD, per germline. The CDR3 loop spans 15 amino acids. The V end was cut by 0 bases, the J end by 2 bases, with 10 bases between. This entry belongs to a study of T cell changes during pregnancy in multiple sclerosis. Some clones are missing from TCRdb's copy, which holds only in-frame ones; the method was immunoSEQ multiplex PCR. Of tens of thousands of clones in the sample, approximately 94% were seen once. The chain has TRBV10-3 and TRBJ2-5, with D hard to call. This TCR derives from a female donor with multiple sclerosis, enrolled in a pregnancy study. The specimen was peripheral blood, collected in the third trimester of pregnancy. The CDR3: CAISESTQLQETQYF. CDR3 DNA sequence: TGTGCCATCAGTGAGTCGACTCAACTTCAAGAGACCCAGTACTTC.